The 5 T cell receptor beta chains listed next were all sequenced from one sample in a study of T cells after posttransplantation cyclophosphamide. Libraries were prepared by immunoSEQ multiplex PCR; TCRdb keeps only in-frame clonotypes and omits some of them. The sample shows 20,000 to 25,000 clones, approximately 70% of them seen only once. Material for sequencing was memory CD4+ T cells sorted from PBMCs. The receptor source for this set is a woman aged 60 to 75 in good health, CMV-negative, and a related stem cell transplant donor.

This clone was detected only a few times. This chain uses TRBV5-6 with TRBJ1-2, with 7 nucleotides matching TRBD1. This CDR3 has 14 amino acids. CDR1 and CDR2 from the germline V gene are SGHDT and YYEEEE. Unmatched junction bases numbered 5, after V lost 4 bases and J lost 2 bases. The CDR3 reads CASSPQGQNYGYTF. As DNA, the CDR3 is TGTGCCAGCAGCCCCCAGGGACAGAACTATGGCTACACCTTC. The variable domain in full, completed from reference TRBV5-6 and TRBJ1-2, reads DAGVTQSPTHLIKTRGQQVTLRCSPKSGHDTVSWYQQALGQGPQFIFQYYEEEERQRGNFPDRFSGHQFPNYSSELNVNALLLGDSALYLCASSPQGQNYGYTFGSGTRLTVV.

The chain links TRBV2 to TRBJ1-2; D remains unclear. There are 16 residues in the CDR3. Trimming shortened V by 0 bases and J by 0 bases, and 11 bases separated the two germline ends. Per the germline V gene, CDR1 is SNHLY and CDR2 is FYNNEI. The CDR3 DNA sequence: TGTGCCAGCAGTGAAGCGGGCGCCGGGGCTAACTATGGCTACACCTTC. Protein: CASSEAGAGANYGYTF.

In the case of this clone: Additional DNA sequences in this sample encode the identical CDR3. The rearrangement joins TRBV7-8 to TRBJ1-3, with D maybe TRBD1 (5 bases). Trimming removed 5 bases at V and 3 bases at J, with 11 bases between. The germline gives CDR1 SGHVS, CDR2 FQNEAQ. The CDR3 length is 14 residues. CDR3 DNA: TGTGCCAGCAGCCCTAGGGGTAGTGGAAACACCATATATTTT. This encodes CASSPRGSGNTIYF.

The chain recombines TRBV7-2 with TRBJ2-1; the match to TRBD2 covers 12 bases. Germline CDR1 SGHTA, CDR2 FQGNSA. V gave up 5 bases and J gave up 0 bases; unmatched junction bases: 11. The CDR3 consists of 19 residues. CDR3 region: CASSQAPSGGAASYNEQFF. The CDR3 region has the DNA TGTGCCAGCAGCCAGGCCCCTAGCGGGGGGGCCGCCTCCTACAATGAGCAGTTCTTC. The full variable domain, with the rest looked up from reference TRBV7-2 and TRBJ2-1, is GAGVSQSPSNKVTEKGKDVELRCDPISGHTALYWYRQSLGQGLEFLIYFQGNSAPDKSGLPSDRFSAERTGGSVSTLTIQRTQQEDSAVYLCASSQAPSGGAASYNEQFFGPGTRLTVL.

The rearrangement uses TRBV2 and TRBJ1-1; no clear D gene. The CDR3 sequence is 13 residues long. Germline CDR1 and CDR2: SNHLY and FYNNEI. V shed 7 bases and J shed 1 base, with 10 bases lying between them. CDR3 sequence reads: CASTRGENTEAFF. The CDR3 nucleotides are TGTGCCAGCACTCGAGGCGAGAACACTGAAGCTTTCTTT. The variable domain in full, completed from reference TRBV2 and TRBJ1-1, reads EPEVTQTPSHQVTQMGQEVILRCVPISNHLYFYWYRQILGQKVEFLVSFYNNEISEKSEIFDDQFSVERPDGSNFTLKIRSTKLEDSAMYFCASTRGENTEAFFGQGTRLTVV.